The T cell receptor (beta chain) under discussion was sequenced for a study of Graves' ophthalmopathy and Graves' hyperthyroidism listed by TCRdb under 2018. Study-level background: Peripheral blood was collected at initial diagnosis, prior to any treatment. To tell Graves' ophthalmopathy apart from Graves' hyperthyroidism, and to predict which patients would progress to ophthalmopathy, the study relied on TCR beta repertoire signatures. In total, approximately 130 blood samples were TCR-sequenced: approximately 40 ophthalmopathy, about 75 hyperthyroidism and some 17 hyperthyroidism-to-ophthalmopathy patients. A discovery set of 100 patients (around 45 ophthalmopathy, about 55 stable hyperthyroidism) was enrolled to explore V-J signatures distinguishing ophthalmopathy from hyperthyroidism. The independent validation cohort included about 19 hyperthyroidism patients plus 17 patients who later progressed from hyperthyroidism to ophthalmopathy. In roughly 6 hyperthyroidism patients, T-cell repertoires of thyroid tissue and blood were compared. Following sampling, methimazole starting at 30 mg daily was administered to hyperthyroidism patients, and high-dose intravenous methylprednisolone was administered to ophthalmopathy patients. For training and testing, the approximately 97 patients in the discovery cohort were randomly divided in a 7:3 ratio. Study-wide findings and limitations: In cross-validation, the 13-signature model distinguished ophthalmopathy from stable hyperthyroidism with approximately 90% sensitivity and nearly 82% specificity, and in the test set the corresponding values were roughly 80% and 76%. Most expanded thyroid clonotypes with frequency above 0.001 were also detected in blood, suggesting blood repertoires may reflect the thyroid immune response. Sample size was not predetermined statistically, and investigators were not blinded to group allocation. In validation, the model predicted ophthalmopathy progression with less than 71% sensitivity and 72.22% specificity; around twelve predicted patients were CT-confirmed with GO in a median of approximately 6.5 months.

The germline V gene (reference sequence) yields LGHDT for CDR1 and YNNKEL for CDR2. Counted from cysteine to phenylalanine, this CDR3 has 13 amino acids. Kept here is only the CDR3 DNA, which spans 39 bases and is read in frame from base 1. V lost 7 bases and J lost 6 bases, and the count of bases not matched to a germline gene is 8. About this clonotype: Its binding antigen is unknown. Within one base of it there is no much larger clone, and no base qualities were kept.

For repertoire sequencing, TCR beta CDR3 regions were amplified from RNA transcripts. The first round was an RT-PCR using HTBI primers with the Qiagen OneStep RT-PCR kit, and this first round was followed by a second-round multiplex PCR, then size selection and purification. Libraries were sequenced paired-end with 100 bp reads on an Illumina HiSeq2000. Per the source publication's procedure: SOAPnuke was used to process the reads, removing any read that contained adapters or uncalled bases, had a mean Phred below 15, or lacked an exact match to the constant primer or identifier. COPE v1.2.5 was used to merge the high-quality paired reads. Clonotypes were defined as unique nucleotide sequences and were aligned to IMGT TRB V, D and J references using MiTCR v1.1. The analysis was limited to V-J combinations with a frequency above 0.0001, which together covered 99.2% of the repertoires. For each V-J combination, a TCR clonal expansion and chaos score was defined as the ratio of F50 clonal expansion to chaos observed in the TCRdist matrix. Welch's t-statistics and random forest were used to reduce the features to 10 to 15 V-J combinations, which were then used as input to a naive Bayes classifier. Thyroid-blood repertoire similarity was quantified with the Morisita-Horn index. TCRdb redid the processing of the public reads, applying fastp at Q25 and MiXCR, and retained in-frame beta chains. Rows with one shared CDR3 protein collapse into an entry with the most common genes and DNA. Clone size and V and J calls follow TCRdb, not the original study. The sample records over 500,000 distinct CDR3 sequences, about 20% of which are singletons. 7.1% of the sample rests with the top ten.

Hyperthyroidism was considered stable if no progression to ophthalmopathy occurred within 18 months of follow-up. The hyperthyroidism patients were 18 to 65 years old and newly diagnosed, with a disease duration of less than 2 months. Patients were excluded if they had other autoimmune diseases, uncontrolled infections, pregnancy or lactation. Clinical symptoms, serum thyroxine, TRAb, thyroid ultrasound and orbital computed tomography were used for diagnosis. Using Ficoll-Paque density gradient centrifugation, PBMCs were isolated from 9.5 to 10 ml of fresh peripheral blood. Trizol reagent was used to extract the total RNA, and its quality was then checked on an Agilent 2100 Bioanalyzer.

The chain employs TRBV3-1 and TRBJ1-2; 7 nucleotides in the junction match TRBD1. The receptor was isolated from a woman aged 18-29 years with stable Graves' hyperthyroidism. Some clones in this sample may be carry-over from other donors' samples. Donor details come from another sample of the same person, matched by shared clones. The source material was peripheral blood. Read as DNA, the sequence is TGTGCCAGCAAAACTACAGGGGATCATGGCTACACCTTC. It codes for CASKTTGDHGYTF.